This TCR beta chain was recorded in a study of cytomegalovirus exposure and HLA in healthy donors. Study conclusions and caveats: What a later analysis reportedly showed was that an Asian-associated ancestry cluster had fewer N-insertions than the approximately 670-donor mean. In a later analysis, a missense DCLRE1C variant was linked to TCR beta V- and J-gene trimming. Presence/absence analyses supposed approximately even sequencing depth among donors. Analysis performed later showed TCR beta chains linked to HLA being more clonally expanded than equally common others.

Amplification used 60 Vbeta primers and 13 Jbeta primers. Here immunoSEQ multiplex PCR was the method, and the copy in TCRdb shows in-frame clones only, minus some. The sample holds 120,000 or so clones, around 65% seen once. Comment on this clone: Antigen: not known.

The CDR3 runs 14 residues. The V gene's germline CDR1 is SNHLY and CDR2 FYNNEI. V lost 8 bases and J lost 4; bases outside the gene matches: 5. Sequencing used PBMCs. The rearrangement links TRBV2 to TRBJ1-5, with 10 bases identical to TRBD1. This receptor was identified in a man younger than 35 in good health and CMV-seronegative. DNA of the CDR3: TGTGCCAGCGAGGGACAGGGGCGTAATCAGCCCCAGCATTTT. Protein sequence: CASEGQGRNQPQHF.